Below are 28 T cell receptor beta chains sequenced from a single sample in a study of T cell repertoires in cytomegalovirus infection. TCRdb reprocessed the reads with MiXCR, giving one entry per CDR3 protein. Of approximately 550,000 distinct CDR3 sequences in the sample, about 17% are singletons; the top ten hold roughly 25%. The source material was CD8+ T cells from PBMCs. These receptor sequences come from a human donor in good health (CMV status not recorded). Some clones in this sample may be carry-over from other donors' samples.

Comment on this clonotype: Because the CDR3 is missing its conserved closing phenylalanine or tryptophan, this is likely a read error. This chain links TRBV13 with TRBJ2-1, with 7 bases that match TRBD2. Trimming removed 2 bases from V and 7 bases from J; junction bases left unmatched: 8. This CDR3 has 15 residues. The germline CDR1 and CDR2 sequences are PRHDT and FYEKMQ (reference sequence). CDR3 loop: CASSLLAASGNEQFL. The CDR3 DNA follows: TGTGCCAGCAGCTTACTAGCGGCGAGTGGGAATGAGCAGTTCTTA.

This clonotype was counted a few times. The chain couples TRBV11-3 to TRBJ2-1; 9 bases fit TRBD1. V was pared by 4 bases and J by 9 bases, with 7 bases of the junction left unmatched. The CDR3 covers 14 residues. CDR1 SGHNT and CDR2 YENEEA come from the germline V gene. CDR3 coding DNA: TGTGCCAGCAGCTCCCGGGACAGGGCATTTGAGCAGTTCTTC. Amino acids: CASSSRDRAFEQFF.

The chain combines TRBV9 with TRBJ2-1; TRBD2 matches 13 bases. The V gene end was trimmed by 3 bases and the J gene end by 4 bases; junction bases not matched to a gene: 16. The length of the CDR3 is 20 residues. The V gene's germline CDR1 is SGDLS and CDR2 YYNGEE. Here the CDR3 reads CASSAVPGLAGDRLYNEQFF. CDR3 nucleotides: TGTGCCAGCAGCGCCGTACCAGGACTAGCGGGAGATCGTTTGTACAATGAGCAGTTCTTC.

The sample holds many counts of this clonotype. V and J are TRBV12-3 or TRBV12-4 and TRBJ2-3, with TRBD2 identical over 14 bases. The CDR3 totals 19 residues. Losses at the gene ends were 4 bases for V and 0 bases for J; bases not matched to a gene: 9. The CDR3 nucleotides read TGTGCCAGCAGTTCTTATTGGGGACTAGCGGGGGCCAGCACAGATACGCAGTATTTT. Translation gives CASSSYWGLAGASTDTQYF.

The gene calls are TRBV6-5 and TRBJ2-1; TRBD2 matches 8 bases. Germline trimming cut 2 bases from V and 3 bases from J; bases unmatched to any gene: 3. Germline V gives CDR1 MNHEY, CDR2 SVGAGI. The CDR3 has 15 amino acids. DNA for the CDR3: TGTGCCAGCAGTTACGCCAGCGGGGGCTACAATGAGCAGTTCTTC. It yields the protein CASSYASGGYNEQFF.

The table lists this clonotype with many counts. The rearrangement links TRBV11-2 to TRBJ2-1; no firm D call. Trimming left V 0 bases short and J 5 bases short, with 5 bases between. There are 13 residues in the CDR3. Germline lookup yields CDR1 SGHAT and CDR2 FQNNGV. In DNA form, the CDR3 reads TGTGCCAGCAGCTTAGAAATGGACAATGAGCAGTTCTTC. Translation: CASSLEMDNEQFF.

This chain joins TRBV28 and TRBJ1-4, with D possibly being TRBD1 (5 bases). Per germline, CDR1 MDHEN and CDR2 SYDVKM. The CDR3 is 13 residues long. The ends were cut back, 10 bases at V and 4 bases at J, with 13 bases in the middle. The CDR3 protein is CAITGTVNEKLFF. The DNA of the CDR3 is TGTGCCATAACCGGGACGGTTAATGAAAAACTGTTTTTT.

Ten or more counts support this clonotype. The chain couples TRBV12-3 or TRBV12-4 to TRBJ1-1, with D perhaps TRBD1 (5 bases). The CDR3 spans 15 residues. V was pared by 2 bases and J by 4 bases, with 14 bases between. The CDR3 sequence: CASSLSGRAGTEAFF. CDR3 sequence (DNA): TGTGCCAGCAGTTTATCGGGCAGGGCCGGCACTGAAGCTTTCTTT.

This clonotype was counted ten times or more. The chain joins TRBV11-2 to TRBJ2-1, with 7 bases aligning to TRBD2. The V and J ends lost 1 base and 4 bases, in that order; junction bases with no gene match: 4. The germline V gene has CDR1 SGHAT and CDR2 FQNNGV. This CDR3 has 15 amino acids. CDR3 coding DNA: TGTGCCAGCAGCTTAGTGGATAGCGGGTACAATGAGCAGTTCTTC. This translates into CASSLVDSGYNEQFF. Combining the CDR3 with reference TRBV11-2 and TRBJ2-1 gives the whole variable domain EAGVAQSPRYKIIEKRQSVAFWCNPISGHATLYWYQQILGQGPKLLIQFQNNGVVDDSQLPKDRFSAERLKGVDSTLKIQPAKLEDSAVYLCASSLVDSGYNEQFFGPGTRLTVL.

The chain couples TRBV25-1 to TRBJ2-3, with D possibly TRBD2 on 5 matching bases. The germline V gene has CDR1 MGHDK and CDR2 SYGVNS. V dropped 4 bases and J dropped 2 bases, with 13 bases sitting between them. This CDR3 is 15 amino acids long. The CDR3 sequence: CASSAGISFTDTQYF. The DNA of the CDR3 is TGTGCCAGCAGTGCGGGGATTTCGTTCACAGATACGCAGTATTTT.

The chain combines TRBV7-9 with TRBJ1-2; D gene unclear. V gave up 8 bases and J gave up 1 base, with 14 bases separating them. The CDR3 has 14 amino acids. Looked up from germline, CDR1 is SEHNR and CDR2 is FQNEAQ (reference sequence). CDR3 coding DNA: TGTGCCAGCCCGGCTCCGGACTTTAACTATGGCTACACCTTC. Residues: CASPAPDFNYGYTF.

This clonotype was detected ten times or more. This rearrangement joins TRBV12-3 or TRBV12-4 to TRBJ1-1; no clear D. Trimming pared 4 bases from V and 1 base from J, leaving 10 bases between. This CDR3 comprises 14 residues. DNA for the CDR3: TGTGCCAGCAGTTCCCCGGACGGGAACACTGAAGCTTTCTTT. Its translation is CASSSPDGNTEAFF.

This clonotype was seen only a few times. This chain connects TRBV28 to TRBJ2-4, with 12 bases fitting TRBD2. Trimming at V came to 6 bases and at J to 0 bases, leaving 6 bases not matched to a gene. Germline V gives CDR1 MDHEN, CDR2 SYDVKM. This CDR3 has 17 residues. This CDR3 reads CASSPGLAGLAKNIQYF. For the CDR3, the DNA is TGTGCCAGCAGCCCCGGACTAGCGGGACTAGCCAAAAACATTCAGTACTTC. Together with reference TRBV28 and TRBJ2-4, the CDR3 gives the full variable domain: DVKVTQSSRYLVKRTGEKVFLECVQDMDHENMFWYRQDPGLGLRLIYFSYDVKMKEKGDIPEGYSVSREKKERFSLILESASTNQTSMYLCASSPGLAGLAKNIQYFGAGTRLSVL.

V is TRBV28 and J is TRBJ1-5; D is uncertain. Trimming stripped 4 bases from V and 0 bases from J, with 10 bases between. This CDR3 is built from 15 residues. The germline gives CDR1 MDHEN, CDR2 SYDVKM. CDR3 coding DNA: TGTGCCAGCAGTTCCCGACCCTATAGCAATCAGCCCCAGCATTTT. It specifies CASSSRPYSNQPQHF. The whole variable domain, remainder taken from reference TRBV28 and TRBJ1-5, is DVKVTQSSRYLVKRTGEKVFLECVQDMDHENMFWYRQDPGLGLRLIYFSYDVKMKEKGDIPEGYSVSREKKERFSLILESASTNQTSMYLCASSSRPYSNQPQHFGDGTRLSIL.

CDR3 residues: CASSWTGRDEQYF. CDR3 in DNA: TGTGCCAGCAGCTGGACAGGGAGGGACGAGCAGTACTTC. V gene TRBV7-9 combines with J gene TRBJ2-7; tentative D call: TRBD1 (8 bases). CDR3 length: 13 residues. Per the germline V gene, CDR1 is SEHNR and CDR2 is FQNEAQ (reference sequence). The V end was cut by 4 bases, the J end by 5 bases, with 12 bases between. The full variable domain, rest sourced from reference TRBV7-9 and TRBJ2-7, is DTGVSQNPRHKITKRGQNVTFRCDPISEHNRLYWYRQTLGQGPEFLTYFQNEAQLEKSRLLSDRFSAERPKGSFSTLEIQRTEQGDSAMYLCASSWTGRDEQYFGPGTRLTVT.

This sequence joins TRBV4-2 and TRBJ1-2; D might be TRBD1 (6 bases). CDR3 length equals 14 residues. The germline V gene has CDR1 LGHNA and CDR2 YNFKEQ. With 1 base removed from V and 8 bases from J, the gap between germline ends came to 14 bases. This CDR3 reads CASSQAGAWEGYTF. The CDR3 nucleotides are TGTGCCAGCAGCCAAGCAGGGGCTTGGGAGGGCTACACCTTC.

A few counts support this clonotype. J is TRBJ1-1 and V is TRBV6-1, with D unclear. V gave up 5 bases and J gave up 2 bases, with 12 bases separating them. This CDR3 region has 14 residues. The germline CDR1 and CDR2 sequences are MNHNS and SASEGT. The CDR3, as DNA: TGTGCCAGCAGTCGAAGGGCCGACAACACTGAAGCTTTCTTT. This translates into CASSRRADNTEAFF.

This clonotype has at least ten counts. This chain connects TRBV12-5 to TRBJ2-5, with TRBD2 matching 10 bases. V shed 0 bases, J shed 0 bases, and the junction held 4 bases outside the gene matches. Germline CDR1 is LGHNT and CDR2 is FRNRAP. The CDR3 has 17 residues. This CDR3 reads CASGLVWLAGDQETQYF. CDR3 nucleotides: TGTGCTAGTGGTTTGGTATGGCTAGCGGGGGACCAAGAGACCCAGTACTTC.

This clonotype was seen repeatedly, ten times or more. J is TRBJ1-2 and V is TRBV7-9, with TRBD1 matching over 7 bases. With V trimmed by 8 bases and J by 12 bases, 6 bases remained unmatched. Germline values: CDR1 SEHNR, CDR2 FQNEAQ (reference sequence). This CDR3 comprises 10 residues. CDR3 sequence: CASSNRGHTF. The CDR3 coding sequence is TGTGCCAGCTCGAACAGGGGCCACACCTTC.

This clonotype was counted once. This sequence joins TRBV30 and TRBJ1-1, with D possibly being TRBD1 (6 bases). Germline-derived CDR1 and CDR2 are GTSNPN and SVGIG (reference sequence). The CDR3 length is 11 residues. V gave up 5 bases and J gave up 11 bases, with 15 bases separating them. In nucleotides, the CDR3 is TGTGCCTGGGACCCACAGGGTGGTGCTTTCTTT. Translation: CAWDPQGGAFF.

The chain couples TRBV5-6 to TRBJ2-7; possible D gene TRBD2, 6 bases. V lost 4 bases, J lost 7 bases, and 15 bases lay in between. The germline CDR1 and CDR2 sequences are SGHDT and YYEEEE. CDR3 length equals 13 residues. The CDR3 coding sequence is TGTGCCAGCAGCCCCCTTAGCGGACGGGAGCAGTACTTC. Its protein product is CASSPLSGREQYF.

This clonotype came up a few times. This chain uses TRBV4-1 with TRBJ2-1, with D possibly matching TRBD1 (6 bases). V dropped 5 bases and J dropped 3 bases, with 17 bases sitting between them. The CDR3 is 16 residues long. CDR1 is MGHRA, CDR2 YSYEKL, per germline. The CDR3 protein is CASSLNEGVSYNEQFF. In nucleotides, the CDR3 is TGCGCCAGCAGCTTAAACGAGGGGGTCAGCTACAATGAGCAGTTCTTC.

This clonotype was found many times. The chain links TRBV5-6 to TRBJ2-7, with 11 bases fitting TRBD2. J was trimmed by 5 bases and V by 4 bases; bases with no gene match: 17. There are 18 residues in the CDR3. Per the germline V gene, CDR1 is SGHDT and CDR2 is YYEEEE. CDR3 amino acids: CASSHIIYAGTSGHEQYF. CDR3 nucleotides: TGTGCCAGCAGCCACATTATTTATGCCGGGACTAGCGGCCACGAGCAGTACTTC.

This clonotype was found many times. The gene calls are TRBV11-2 and TRBJ1-2, with D possibly being TRBD1 (5 bases). Germline V lookup: CDR1 SGHAT, CDR2 FQNNGV. This CDR3 is 13 amino acids long. V was cut by 4 bases and J by 5 bases, with 11 bases left in between. The chain's CDR3 is CASSSGQPYGYTF. CDR3 DNA: TGTGCCAGCAGCTCCGGACAACCTTATGGCTACACCTTC. Full variable domain (missing parts from reference TRBV11-2 and TRBJ1-2): EAGVAQSPRYKIIEKRQSVAFWCNPISGHATLYWYQQILGQGPKLLIQFQNNGVVDDSQLPKDRFSAERLKGVDSTLKIQPAKLEDSAVYLCASSSGQPYGYTFGSGTRLTVV.

V gene TRBV4-2 combines with J gene TRBJ1-1; the D is unclear. Germline CDR1 and CDR2: LGHNA and YNFKEQ. CDR3 size: 13 residues. Deletions cut 1 base from V and 4 bases from J, with 7 bases between. The DNA of the CDR3 is TGTGCCAGCAGCCAAGTCAAGTCCACTGAAGCTTTCTTT. Its protein is CASSQVKSTEAFF.

This clonotype was counted at least ten times. The V gene is TRBV2, the J gene TRBJ1-2; 7 nucleotides agree with TRBD1. J was trimmed by 5 bases and V by 9 bases; bases with no gene match: 6. This CDR3 has 12 residues. Germline V gene sequence: CDR1 SNHLY, CDR2 FYNNEI. This CDR3 is CASLQGGYGYTF. The DNA for the CDR3 is TGTGCCAGTCTTCAGGGGGGTTATGGCTACACCTTC.

This clonotype was detected only once. The chain links TRBV2 to TRBJ2-1; 10 bases match TRBD2. The germline CDR1 and CDR2 sequences are SNHLY and FYNNEI. V lost 6 bases to trimming and J lost 6 bases; unmatched junction nucleotides: 2. This CDR3 comprises 13 residues. The CDR3 loop is CASSRLAGNEQFF. Here the CDR3 DNA reads TGTGCCAGCAGCCGACTAGCGGGCAATGAGCAGTTCTTC.

V usage is TRBV27 and J usage is TRBJ1-3; D unclear. Trimming took off 7 bases at V and 7 bases at J, with 8 bases between the two ends. Germline V gives CDR1 MNHEY, CDR2 SMNVEV (reference sequence). The CDR3 contains 11 residues. The CDR3 sequence: CASKSLNTIYF. In nucleotides, the CDR3 is TGTGCCAGCAAGAGTCTGAACACCATATATTTT.